This is a list of T cell receptor beta chains from one sample in a study of blood T cell repertoires in COVID-19. Sequenced by immunoSEQ multiplex PCR; TCRdb stores in-frame clones only, minus some. The table lists approximately 130,000 clones, around 81% of them singletons. The sample was peripheral blood. All receptors derive from a man aged 40-49 years with active or convalescent COVID-19. Both conserved end residues are part of each CDR3. A D gene is named only where the DNA matches it firmly. Clone size is shown for a subset of rows, as once, few, many or a class of expanded clone.

>NA|TRBD2|TRBV9|TRBJ2-2
TGTGCCAGCCGAGCATCGGGGGGGGGCCCCACCGGGGAGCTGTTTTTT
CASRASGGGPTGELFF
>NA|TRBD2|TRBV9|TRBJ2-5
TGTGCCAGCAGCCCAAGCGGGGGGGCTGGAGAGACCCAGTACTTC
CASSPSGGAGETQYF
>NA|NA|TRBV2|TRBJ2-3
TGTGCCAGCAGTGATTCGGGGGTAGGGATAGATACGCAGTATTTT
CASSDSGVGIDTQYF
>NA|TRBD1|TRBV7-9|TRBJ1-2
TGTGCCAGCAGCTTATCACAGGGGATTGGCTACACCTTC
CASSLSQGIGYTF
>NA|TRBD1|TRBV9|TRBJ1-1
TGTGCCAGCAGCTCAGGGACAGGGACGGGGAACACTGAAGCTTTCTTT
CASSSGTGTGNTEAFF
>once|TRBD1|TRBV5-1|TRBJ1-2
TGCGCCAGCAGCGACAAACAGGGGAGCTATGGCTACACCTTC
CASSDKQGSYGYTF
>NA|NA|TRBV9|TRBJ2-5
TGTGCCAGCAGCGTTAGCGGTGGGTACCAAGAGACCCAGTACTTC
CASSVSGGYQETQYF
>NA|NA|TRBV11-2|TRBJ2-7
TGTGCCAGCAGCTTGGACTTGCGGGATGCTTACGAGCAGTACTTC
CASSLDLRDAYEQYF
>NA|TRBD2|TRBV2|TRBJ2-1
TGTGCCAGCAGTGAATTTGCGGGAGGCAATGAGCAGTTCTTC
CASSEFAGGNEQFF
>NA|NA|TRBV27|TRBJ2-7
TGTGCCAGCAGTCCCCAAGGGGGGGCCTACGAGCAGTACTTC
CASSPQGGAYEQYF
>NA|TRBD1|TRBV18|TRBJ2-7
TGTGCCAGCTCACCCGGACAGGGTCCCTACGAGCAGTACTTC
CASSPGQGPYEQYF
>once|NA|TRBV6-5|TRBJ1-1
TGTGCCAGCAGGGGAAGGGCGGGGAACACTGAAGCTTTCTTT
CASRGRAGNTEAFF
>NA|TRBD1|TRBV7-9|TRBJ1-1
TGTGCCAGCAGCGGACCTGGGACAGCGAACACTGAAGCTTTCTTT
CASSGPGTANTEAFF
>NA|TRBD1|TRBV24-1|TRBJ1-2
TGTGCCACCAGTGATTTGACAGGGGATGGCTACACCTTC
CATSDLTGDGYTF
>NA|NA|TRBV7-2|TRBJ2-7
TGTGCCAGCAGCTTCCGGCAGGGAAACGAGCAGTACTTC
CASSFRQGNEQYF
>NA|NA|TRBV30|TRBJ1-5
TGTGCCTGGAGTGTACAGTCTGGGCCCAATCAGCCCCAGCATTTT
CAWSVQSGPNQPQHF
>NA|TRBD1|TRBV7-2|TRBJ2-1
TGTGCCAGCAGCTCTACCGGGACAGGGTACTACAATGAGCAGTTCTTC
CASSSTGTGYYNEQFF
>NA|NA|TRBV6-5|TRBJ1-4
TGTGCCAGCAACCCACCGGGACTTAATGAAAAACTGTTTTTT
CASNPPGLNEKLFF
>few|TRBD2|TRBV18|TRBJ2-3
TGTGCCAGCTCACCACCGATTAGCGGGGGGGCCTTAGATACGCAGTATTTT
CASSPPISGGALDTQYF
>NA|NA|TRBV19|TRBJ1-4
TGTGCCAGTAGTTCCACCCGCCGGGGGAGTAATGAAAAACTGTTTTTT
CASSSTRRGSNEKLFF
>NA|TRBD2|TRBV29-1|TRBJ2-1
TGCAGCGTTTCTAGCGGGGGGGTCTACAATGAGCAGTTCTTC
CSVSSGGVYNEQFF
>NA|NA|TRBV7-2|TRBJ2-3
TGTGCCAGCACTACCCTCCCCACAGATACGCAGTATTTT
CASTTLPTDTQYF
>NA|NA|TRBV19|TRBJ2-7
TGTGCCAGTAGTGGGGGCCACGGGGGGCAGCAGTACTTC
CASSGGHGGQQYF
>NA|TRBD1|TRBV28|TRBJ2-3
TGTGCCAGCAGAATACCGGGACAGAGAACAGATACGCAGTATTTT
CASRIPGQRTDTQYF
>once|NA|TRBV19|TRBJ2-2
TGTGCCAGTAATTTCGGGGAAACCGGGGAGCTGTTTTTT
CASNFGETGELFF
>few|TRBD1|TRBV3-1/TRBV3-2|TRBJ1-4
TGTGCCAGCAGCCAGGCCCAGGGGGCGGCTAATGAAAAACTGTTTTTT
CASSQAQGAANEKLFF
>NA|NA|TRBV9|TRBJ1-2
TGTGCCAGCAGCGTCACGGGATCAACAGCTAACTATGGCTACACCTTC
CASSVTGSTANYGYTF
>NA|TRBD2|TRBV19|TRBJ2-1
TGTGCCAGTAGGTCCCGCGGGGGGGCGACGGATGAGCAGTTCTTC
CASRSRGGATDEQFF
>NA|NA|TRBV6-5|TRBJ1-5
TGTGCCAGCAGTTACTCGGCCTTCGGCAATCAGCCCCAGCATTTT
CASSYSAFGNQPQHF
>NA|NA|TRBV5-1|TRBJ2-3
TGCGCCAGCAGCTTGGGTCTACCCCCCACAGATACGCAGTATTTT
CASSLGLPPTDTQYF
>NA|TRBD2|TRBV4-1|TRBJ2-1
TGCGCCAGCAGCCAAGAAATGGGGACTAGCTCCTACAATGAGCAGTTCTTC
CASSQEMGTSSYNEQFF
>NA|NA|TRBV7-2|TRBJ1-4
TGTGCCAGCAGCGCGGGGAGGAAACTGTTTTTT
CASSAGRKLFF
>NA|TRBD1|TRBV5-1|TRBJ1-3
TGCGCCAGCAGCTTGGTCCTACCGGGACAGGGCTCTGGAAACACCATATATTTT
CASSLVLPGQGSGNTIYF
>NA|TRBD1|TRBV6-6|TRBJ2-7
TGTGCCAGCAGGGAGGGACAGGGGAACTCCTACGAGCAGTACTTC
CASREGQGNSYEQYF
>NA|NA|TRBV5-8|TRBJ1-3
TGTGCCAGCAGCCACGGGGAGGCCGGACCCTCTGGAAACACCATATATTTT
CASSHGEAGPSGNTIYF
>NA|TRBD1|TRBV11-2|TRBJ1-1
TGTGCCAGCAGCCCAAGTAAACAGGGGGTTCGGACTGAAGCTTTCTTT
CASSPSKQGVRTEAFF
>NA|TRBD1|TRBV19|TRBJ1-5
TGTGCCAGTAGTACATTGGGACAGGGATTTCAGCCCCAGCATTTT
CASSTLGQGFQPQHF
>NA|NA|TRBV2|TRBJ1-3
TGTGCCAGCAGCCGGAGGGGACTATCGAACACCATATATTTT
CASSRRGLSNTIYF
>NA|TRBD1|TRBV7-2|TRBJ2-3
TGTGCCAGCAGCTTCGACAGGGGAAGCACAGATACGCAGTATTTT
CASSFDRGSTDTQYF
>once|TRBD1|TRBV5-3|TRBJ1-4
TGTGCCAGAAGCAGGGACAGGGCTCCTGAAAAACTGTTTTTT
CARSRDRAPEKLFF
>NA|TRBD1|TRBV12-3/TRBV12-4|TRBJ1-1
TGTGCCAGCAGTCCAGGGGGCTTCACTGAAGCTTTCTTT
CASSPGGFTEAFF
>NA|NA|TRBV7-2|TRBJ2-2
TGTGCCAGCAGCTTGAACTCCGCGGGCACCGGGGAGCTGTTTTTT
CASSLNSAGTGELFF